Sequencing of this T cell receptor beta chain was carried out in a study of blood T cells in healthy people across ages (dated by TCRdb to between 2015 and 2016). General notes on the study: In model experiments, template switching captured roughly one uniquely barcoded TCR beta cDNA molecule for every two T cells. Using the same blood draw, the study looked at two additional independent replicas of 1 million unique cDNA reads for two donors, one aged 18 to 30 and the other aged 80 or older. The donors were divided into four age groups: young (average approximately 16 years), middle-aged (approximately 39), aged (under 70) and long-lived (82). The study measured age-related changes in TCR beta repertoire diversity using deep sequencing normalized with unique cDNA molecular identifiers.

The investigation overall reported the following: Bulk unsorted PBMC profiling prevented conclusive comparison of naive and antigen-experienced compartments. Total diversity estimates from one million sequenced T cells were considered lower bounds and underestimates. Observed TCR beta diversity per million T cells fell roughly linearly with age, and a significant reduction was already apparent by age around 39. The CMV infection status of donors was not known, potentially confounding age-related changes in expanded clonotypes. Observed TCR beta diversity correlated strongly with the percentage of naive T cells measured by flow cytometry. Compared with the aged group, the long-lived group had more naive CD4+ T cells, fewer expanded clones and increased TCR diversity, suggesting age selection.

The library relied on 5' RACE. For sequencing, an Illumina HiSeq 2500 was employed. The second PCR ran for roughly 6 to 11 cycles and used a J-beta primer mix along with a sample-barcoded 5' primer. A template-switch 5' adaptor carrying 12 random nucleotides introduced a unique molecular identifier onto each TCR beta cDNA molecule. At least 2.5 million CDR3-containing paired-end reads were obtained from each sample. All of the RNA was converted into first-strand cDNA using the Mint cDNA synthesis kit, with a TRBC-specific oligonucleotide serving as the primer. Following uracil-DNA glycosylase treatment, a first 18-cycle PCR with universal primers M1SS and BC2_uni_R was performed on all cDNA. From the authors' description of their analysis: For normalization, 1 million high-quality reads, each with a distinct molecular identifier, were randomly selected from each sample. Instead of being binned into consensus sequences, reads with shared molecular identifiers were discarded. MiTCR, set to a Q25 quality threshold and the strictest error-elimination algorithm, was used for CDR3 identification, clonotype clustering and error correction. A nonparametric unseen species model using Euler transformation provided a lower-bound estimate of total TCR beta diversity. TCRdb cleaned the public reads at Q25 with fastp, built clones with MiXCR and kept in-frame beta chains. Identical CDR3 proteins give one entry, which carries the most common genes and DNA. TCRdb's processing, not the study's, gives the V and J calls here. Present in this sample are about 930,000 distinct CDR3 sequences, almost 30% of which were seen just once. About 9.4% of the sample rests with the top ten.

The donors were roughly 40 Caucasian individuals from Russia, aged roughly 6 to 100 years, who were systemically healthy. Each donor gave approximately 10 milliliters of peripheral blood, collected into EDTA-treated Vacutainer tubes. PBMCs were isolated by Ficoll-Paque density-gradient centrifugation, with at least 6.5 million obtained per sample. Total RNA, at least 6 micrograms per sample, was extracted from PBMCs with Trizol reagent. The percentages of naive CD45RAhigh/CD27high T cells were determined by flow cytometry on a PBMC aliquot from every donor. Concerning this clonotype itself: Its antigen is currently not known. The junction departs from germline at one end; a sequencing error may be responsible.

Based on the germline V gene, the CDR1 and CDR2 sequences are SQVTM and ANQGSEA. Taken from cysteine to phenylalanine, the CDR3 has 15 residues. The kept DNA is CDR3 alone, 45 bases in frame from the first base. Another study also made use of these data, one on T cells of mothers and their children. The second study's paper adds: The donors were nine systemically healthy Caucasian individuals, made up of three mothers and their six children. cDNA synthesis consumed the entire amount of extracted RNA, loaded at approximately 1.6 ug RNA in each 15 ul reaction. Sample barcodes and 2-4 random nucleotides were added via the M1S primer in the second PCR. Over 8 million TCR beta CDR3 reads came from each mother, compared with a few million reads from each child. In both related and unrelated pairs, thymic selection shapes the output of TCR recombination in a similar way, with inherited differences having only a minor effect. Normalized repertoire overlap was always found to be slightly, but never significantly, higher in related mother-child pairs than in unrelated mother-child pairs. With a sensitivity of about 100 clones per million clonotypes, no persistent microchimeric T cell clones were detected. Deep NGS was used in the study to compare the TCR beta repertoires of mothers and children and to look for features that separate related mother-child pairs from unrelated individuals. Mothers averaged roughly 36 +/- 4 years of age and children averaged roughly 10 +/- 4 years. After adapters were ligated using NEBNext reagents, the libraries underwent 100+100 nt paired-end sequencing on an Illumina HiSeq 2000. To prevent cross-contamination, the mother and child libraries were prepared a month apart and were sequenced in separate runs. For each donor, somewhere between about 450,000 and 2,000,000 distinct TCR beta clonotypes were identified. Naive TCR beta clonotypes were estimated from low-frequency clonotypes matched to each donor's FACS-determined naive share, without sorting.

The sequenced sample consisted of blood. The rearranged segments are TRBV29-1 and TRBJ2-1; the D gene is perhaps TRBD2, from 5 matching bases. The source of this sequence is a woman in her thirties or forties in good health. The CDR3 sequence is CSVEEGAGSYNEQFF. The DNA sequence is given as TGTAGCGTTGAGGAAGGCGCGGGCTCCTACAATGAGCAGTTCTTC.